The rows below give T cell receptor beta chains drawn from one sample of a study of early T cells in non-severe SARS-CoV-2 infection. One entry per CDR3 protein, called by TCRdb with MiXCR from the 5' RACE reads. Of fewer than 100,000 distinct CDR3 sequences listed, about 16% are singletons. The sequenced sample was whole blood. The receptors stem from an adult who was a healthcare worker with PCR-confirmed SARS-CoV-2 infection or an uninfected control (not recorded which). CDR3s include the opening cysteine and the closing phenylalanine or tryptophan. Fields, in order: clone size, D gene, J gene, V gene, CDR3 DNA, CDR3 protein. The D gene is left open where the match is weak. Size tells how often a clone was seen (once, few, many) or the class of an expanded clone, and some rows leave it out.

abundance: many; d_gene: -; j_gene: TRBJ1-1; v_gene: TRBV7-3; CDR3nt: TGTGCCAGCAGCTACAACCCCTTCCACCGGTCCGCGCAACCGCCAGAAGCTTTCTTT; CDR3aa: CASSYNPFHRSAQPPEAFF
abundance: -; d_gene: TRBD1; j_gene: TRBJ1-2; v_gene: TRBV7-2; CDR3nt: TGTGCCAGCAGCCCGGGACAGTTACAACCACTCTACACCTTC; CDR3aa: CASSPGQLQPLYTF
abundance: -; d_gene: -; j_gene: TRBJ1-6; v_gene: TRBV11-2; CDR3nt: TGTGCCAGCAGCTTAGTGGAGGGAAGCGGCAATTCACCCCTCCACTTT; CDR3aa: CASSLVEGSGNSPLHF
abundance: few; d_gene: TRBD2; j_gene: TRBJ2-3; v_gene: TRBV20-1; CDR3nt: TGCAGTGCTATCCTTCGACTAGCGGGGGCAGGGGATACGCAGTATTTT; CDR3aa: CSAILRLAGAGDTQYF
abundance: many; d_gene: -; j_gene: TRBJ1-6; v_gene: TRBV9; CDR3nt: TGTGCCAGCAGCGTAGGATCGGGGAATTCACCCCTCCACTTT; CDR3aa: CASSVGSGNSPLHF
abundance: few; d_gene: TRBD2; j_gene: TRBJ2-1; v_gene: TRBV20-1; CDR3nt: TGCAGTGCTAGAGCCTATCCCCCTACTAGCGGGATTATCAATGAGCAGTTCTTC; CDR3aa: CSARAYPPTSGIINEQFF
abundance: few; d_gene: TRBD2; j_gene: TRBJ2-2; v_gene: TRBV7-3; CDR3nt: TGTGCCAGCAGTGACAATGGGGCTAGCGGTTATAGAAAGCTGTTTTTT; CDR3aa: CASSDNGASGYRKLFF
abundance: few; d_gene: -; j_gene: TRBJ1-2; v_gene: TRBV11-3; CDR3nt: TGTGCCAGCAGCTTAGGCGGGACTTATAACTATGGCTACACCTTC; CDR3aa: CASSLGGTYNYGYTF
abundance: few; d_gene: -; j_gene: TRBJ2-7; v_gene: TRBV6-1; CDR3nt: TGTGCCAGCAGTGGTTTGACGGAGCAGTACTTC; CDR3aa: CASSGLTEQYF
abundance: -; d_gene: TRBD2; j_gene: TRBJ2-1; v_gene: TRBV11-2; CDR3nt: TGTGCCAGCAGCGCCTTGACTAGCGGGAGACACAATGAGCAGTTCTTC; CDR3aa: CASSALTSGRHNEQFF
abundance: -; d_gene: -; j_gene: TRBJ2-1; v_gene: TRBV29-1; CDR3nt: TGCAGCGTTACCCCGGACCCGAATGAGCAGTTCTTC; CDR3aa: CSVTPDPNEQFF
abundance: -; d_gene: -; j_gene: TRBJ1-2; v_gene: TRBV27; CDR3nt: TGTGCCAGCAGTTTATATCAAACCTATGGCTACACCTTC; CDR3aa: CASSLYQTYGYTF
abundance: -; d_gene: TRBD1; j_gene: TRBJ2-7; v_gene: TRBV27; CDR3nt: TGTGCCAGCAGTCCAGGGGGTTACGAGCAGTACTTC; CDR3aa: CASSPGGYEQYF
abundance: few; d_gene: TRBD1; j_gene: TRBJ1-1; v_gene: TRBV12-3/TRBV12-4; CDR3nt: TGTGCCAGCAGTAGAGAGGGGACAGGGGGCGTGGGCACTGAAGCTTTCTTT; CDR3aa: CASSREGTGGVGTEAFF
abundance: -; d_gene: -; j_gene: TRBJ1-3; v_gene: TRBV2; CDR3nt: TGTGCCAGCAGTCCCCTCTGGCGTTCTGGAAACACCATATATTTT; CDR3aa: CASSPLWRSGNTIYF
abundance: few; d_gene: -; j_gene: TRBJ2-3; v_gene: TRBV10-3; CDR3nt: TGTGCCATCAGTGGTGAAGGGAAGACAGATACGCAGTATTTT; CDR3aa: CAISGEGKTDTQYF
abundance: many; d_gene: -; j_gene: TRBJ2-2; v_gene: TRBV12-3/TRBV12-4; CDR3nt: TGTGCCAGCAGTTTAATGGGGGTAGGGAACACCGGGGAGCTGTTTTTT; CDR3aa: CASSLMGVGNTGELFF
abundance: -; d_gene: TRBD1; j_gene: TRBJ2-5; v_gene: TRBV7-2; CDR3nt: TGTGCCAGCAGCTGGGGACAGGGAAGCCAAGAGACCCAGTACTTC; CDR3aa: CASSWGQGSQETQYF
abundance: once; d_gene: -; j_gene: TRBJ1-3; v_gene: TRBV29-1; CDR3nt: TGCAGCGCCTTAAAAACAGAGTCCTCTGGAAACACCATATATTTT; CDR3aa: CSALKTESSGNTIYF
abundance: -; d_gene: TRBD1; j_gene: TRBJ2-7; v_gene: TRBV20-1; CDR3nt: TGCAGCGGTCGACCGGGACAGGGTACCTACGAGCAGTACTTC; CDR3aa: CSGRPGQGTYEQYF
abundance: few; d_gene: -; j_gene: TRBJ1-2; v_gene: TRBV28; CDR3nt: TGTGCCAGCAGGTCAGGGTCGCGGGATGGCTACACCTTC; CDR3aa: CASRSGSRDGYTF
abundance: -; d_gene: TRBD2; j_gene: TRBJ2-1; v_gene: TRBV7-7; CDR3nt: TGTGCTAGCAGCTCACGAGCGGGGCAACCCTCCTACAATGAGCAGTTCTTC; CDR3aa: CASSSRAGQPSYNEQFF
abundance: -; d_gene: TRBD1; j_gene: TRBJ1-4; v_gene: TRBV5-4; CDR3nt: TGTGCCAGCAGCACCAACAGGGGAGGTAAAAAACTGTTTTTT; CDR3aa: CASSTNRGGKKLFF
abundance: -; d_gene: -; j_gene: TRBJ1-3; v_gene: TRBV7-6; CDR3nt: TGTGCCAGCAGCTCCTCGGAGAACTCCGGAAACACCATATATTTT; CDR3aa: CASSSSENSGNTIYF
abundance: -; d_gene: -; j_gene: TRBJ1-1; v_gene: TRBV29-1; CDR3nt: TGCAGCGCGGTGAACACTGAAGCTTTCTTT; CDR3aa: CSAVNTEAFF
abundance: many; d_gene: -; j_gene: TRBJ2-1; v_gene: TRBV3-1; CDR3nt: TGTGCCAGCAGCCACTCAGGGTACACTGAGCAGTTCTTC; CDR3aa: CASSHSGYTEQFF
abundance: -; d_gene: -; j_gene: TRBJ2-3; v_gene: TRBV7-6; CDR3nt: TGTGCCAGCAGCTTAGCGTATCTTCGTGGGGCCACAGATACGCAGTATTTT; CDR3aa: CASSLAYLRGATDTQYF
abundance: -; d_gene: -; j_gene: TRBJ2-6; v_gene: TRBV13; CDR3nt: TGTGCCAGCAGCTTAGTCTCTGGGGCCAACGTCCCGACTTTC; CDR3aa: CASSLVSGANVPTF
abundance: -; d_gene: TRBD1; j_gene: TRBJ1-1; v_gene: TRBV12-3/TRBV12-4; CDR3nt: TGTGCCAGCAGTTTAAAGGGGGCGTACACTGAAGCTTTCTTT; CDR3aa: CASSLKGAYTEAFF
abundance: few; d_gene: TRBD2; j_gene: TRBJ2-7; v_gene: TRBV10-2; CDR3nt: TGCGCCAGCAGACCGGGACTAGCGGGGGGAAGCTCCTACGAGCAGTACTTC; CDR3aa: CASRPGLAGGSSYEQYF
abundance: -; d_gene: -; j_gene: TRBJ1-1; v_gene: TRBV10-3; CDR3nt: TGTGCCATCCGCGATAACACTGAAGCTTTCTTT; CDR3aa: CAIRDNTEAFF
abundance: few; d_gene: TRBD2; j_gene: TRBJ2-1; v_gene: TRBV5-1; CDR3nt: TGCGCCAGCAGCGGACTAGCGGGGGCAAACAATGAGCAGTTCTTC; CDR3aa: CASSGLAGANNEQFF
abundance: -; d_gene: -; j_gene: TRBJ1-5; v_gene: TRBV2; CDR3nt: TGTGCCAGCAGTAGGGATCGGGGGGCGGATCAGCCCCAGCATTTT; CDR3aa: CASSRDRGADQPQHF
abundance: few; d_gene: -; j_gene: TRBJ2-2; v_gene: TRBV19; CDR3nt: TGTGCCAGTAGGAAGGTCGCGAATTCGAACACCGGGGAGCTGTTTTTT; CDR3aa: CASRKVANSNTGELFF
abundance: -; d_gene: -; j_gene: TRBJ2-3; v_gene: TRBV10-3; CDR3nt: TGTGCCATCAGCGCGGAGCCTGTCGGGACCTACCCCGATACGCAGTATTTT; CDR3aa: CAISAEPVGTYPDTQYF
abundance: -; d_gene: -; j_gene: TRBJ1-6; v_gene: TRBV5-4; CDR3nt: TGTGCCAGCAGCTTGCGGGGAACAGGATCACCCCTCCACTTT; CDR3aa: CASSLRGTGSPLHF
abundance: -; d_gene: -; j_gene: TRBJ1-1; v_gene: TRBV6-5; CDR3nt: TGTGCCAGCAGCCGCGGAGTGAACACTGAAGCTTTCTTT; CDR3aa: CASSRGVNTEAFF
abundance: few; d_gene: -; j_gene: TRBJ2-2; v_gene: TRBV18; CDR3nt: TGTGCCAGCCTCGGGAGTCGAACCGGGGAGCTGTTTTTT; CDR3aa: CASLGSRTGELFF